This T cell receptor (beta chain) was identified during a study of early T cells in non-severe SARS-CoV-2 infection. For the study at large: Chains were unpaired, as sequencing was done on bulk RNA from unsorted whole blood. Whole-study findings and limits: VDJdb matching skewed toward anti-spike CD8 responses, missing private and CD4 specificities.

Regarding this clonotype: Its antigen is undetermined.

Each single cDNA molecule received a unique molecular identifier. One entry per CDR3 protein results from TCRdb running MiXCR on the 5' RACE reads. The data contain around 50,000 distinct CDR3 sequences, around 10% of them singletons. Germline CDR1 reads SGHTA; CDR2 reads FQGTGA. The CDR3 has 13 amino acids. The ends lost 4 bases at V and 5 bases at J; junction bases unmatched: 3. The sequence was collected from an adult who was a healthcare worker with PCR-confirmed SARS-CoV-2 infection or an uninfected control (not recorded which). The specimen was whole blood. The chain couples TRBV7-3 to TRBJ2-3; TRBD2 matches at 7 bases. CDR3 protein: CASSWPGGDTQYF. CDR3 in DNA: TGTGCCAGCAGCTGGCCGGGGGGAGATACGCAGTATTTT.